This T cell receptor beta chain was sequenced in a study of T cell changes during pregnancy in multiple sclerosis. Sequencing was performed with immunoSEQ multiplex PCR; in TCRdb, only in-frame clones are kept and a portion is missing. Of roughly 110,000 clones in the sample, roughly 92% are singletons; the top ten hold less than 2%. The CDR3 has 13 residues. Trimming shortened V by 3 bases and J by 1 base, and 7 bases separated the two germline ends. In germline, CDR1 is SGHRS, CDR2 YFSETQ. The source material was peripheral blood, sampled after pregnancy. The origin of this receptor is a female donor with multiple sclerosis, enrolled in a pregnancy study. The chain has TRBV5-1 and TRBJ1-1, with no clear D. The CDR3 spells CASSSTSNTEAFF. The CDR3 DNA sequence: TGCGCCAGCAGCTCGACATCGAACACTGAAGCTTTCTTT.